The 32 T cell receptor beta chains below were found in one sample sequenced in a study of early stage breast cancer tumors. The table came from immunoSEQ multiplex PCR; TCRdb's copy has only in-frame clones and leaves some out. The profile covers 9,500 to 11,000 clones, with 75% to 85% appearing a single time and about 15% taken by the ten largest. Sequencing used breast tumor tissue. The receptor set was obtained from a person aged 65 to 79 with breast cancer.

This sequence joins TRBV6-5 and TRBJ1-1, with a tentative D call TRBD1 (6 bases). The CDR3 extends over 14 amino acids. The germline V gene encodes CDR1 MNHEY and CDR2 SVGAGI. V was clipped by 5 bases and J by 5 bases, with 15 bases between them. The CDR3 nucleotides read TGTGCCAGCAGTCATATCAAACAGGGAACTGAAGCTTTCTTT. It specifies CASSHIKQGTEAFF.

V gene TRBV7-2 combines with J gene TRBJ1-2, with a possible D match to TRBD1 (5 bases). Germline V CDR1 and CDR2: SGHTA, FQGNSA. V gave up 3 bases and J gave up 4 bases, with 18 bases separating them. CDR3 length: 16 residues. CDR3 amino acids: CASSFGYGRGGYGYTF. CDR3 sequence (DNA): TGTGCCAGCAGCTTCGGTTATGGGAGGGGAGGCTATGGCTACACCTTC.

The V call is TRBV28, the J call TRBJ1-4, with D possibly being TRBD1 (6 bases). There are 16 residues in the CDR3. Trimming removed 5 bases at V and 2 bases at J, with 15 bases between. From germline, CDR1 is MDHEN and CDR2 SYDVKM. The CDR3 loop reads CASSLKQGVTNEKLFF. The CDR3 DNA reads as TGTGCCAGCAGTCTCAAACAGGGAGTGACTAATGAAAAACTGTTTTTT.

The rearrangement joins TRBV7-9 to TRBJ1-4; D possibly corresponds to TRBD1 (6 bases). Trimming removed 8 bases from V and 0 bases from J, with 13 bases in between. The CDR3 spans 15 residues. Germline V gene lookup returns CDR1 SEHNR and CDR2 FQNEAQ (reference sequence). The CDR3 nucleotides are TGTGCCAGCGGAACCGGGACAACAACTAATGAAAAACTGTTTTTT. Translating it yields CASGTGTTTNEKLFF.

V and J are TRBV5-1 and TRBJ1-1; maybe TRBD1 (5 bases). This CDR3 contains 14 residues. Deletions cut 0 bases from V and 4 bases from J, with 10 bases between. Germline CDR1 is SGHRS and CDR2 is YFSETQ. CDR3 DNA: TGCGCCAGCAGCTTGGTTGGGGCAGCCACTGAAGCTTTCTTT. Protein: CASSLVGAATEAFF.

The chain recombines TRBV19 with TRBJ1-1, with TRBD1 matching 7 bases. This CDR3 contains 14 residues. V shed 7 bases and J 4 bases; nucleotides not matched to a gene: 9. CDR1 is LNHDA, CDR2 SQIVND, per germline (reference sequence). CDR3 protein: CASIRTGWSTEAFF. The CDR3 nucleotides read TGTGCCAGTATCCGGACAGGTTGGTCCACTGAAGCTTTCTTT.

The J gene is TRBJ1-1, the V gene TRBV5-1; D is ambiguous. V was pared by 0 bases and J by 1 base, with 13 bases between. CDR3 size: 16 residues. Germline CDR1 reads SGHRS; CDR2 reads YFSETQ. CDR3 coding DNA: TGCGCCAGCAGCTTGGGTCGGGCAGGAGGGAACACTGAAGCTTTCTTT. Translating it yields CASSLGRAGGNTEAFF.

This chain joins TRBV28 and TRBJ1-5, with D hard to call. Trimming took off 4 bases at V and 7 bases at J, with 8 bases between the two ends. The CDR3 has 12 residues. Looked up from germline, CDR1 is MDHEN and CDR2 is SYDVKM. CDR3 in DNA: TGTGCCAGCAGTTCTGCGAGGCAGCCCCAGCATTTT. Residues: CASSSARQPQHF. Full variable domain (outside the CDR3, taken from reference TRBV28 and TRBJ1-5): DVKVTQSSRYLVKRTGEKVFLECVQDMDHENMFWYRQDPGLGLRLIYFSYDVKMKEKGDIPEGYSVSREKKERFSLILESASTNQTSMYLCASSSARQPQHFGDGTRLSIL.

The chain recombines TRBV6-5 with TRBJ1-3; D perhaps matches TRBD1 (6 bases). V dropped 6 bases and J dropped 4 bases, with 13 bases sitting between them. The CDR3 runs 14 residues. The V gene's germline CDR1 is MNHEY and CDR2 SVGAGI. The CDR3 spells CASRRTGPGNTIYF. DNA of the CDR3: TGTGCCAGCAGGCGAACAGGGCCCGGAAACACCATATATTTT.

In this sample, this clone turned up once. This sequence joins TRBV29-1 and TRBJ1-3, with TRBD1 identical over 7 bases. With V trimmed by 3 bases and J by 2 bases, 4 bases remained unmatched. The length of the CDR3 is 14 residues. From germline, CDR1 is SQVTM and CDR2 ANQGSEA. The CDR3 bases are TGCAGCGTTGACGACAGGGTAACTGGAAACACCATATATTTT. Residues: CSVDDRVTGNTIYF.

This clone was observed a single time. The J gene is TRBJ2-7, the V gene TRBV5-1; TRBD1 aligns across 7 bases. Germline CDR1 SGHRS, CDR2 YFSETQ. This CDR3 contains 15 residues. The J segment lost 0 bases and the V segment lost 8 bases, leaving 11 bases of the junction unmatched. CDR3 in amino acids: CASKSGTDLSYEQYF. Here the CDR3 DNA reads TGCGCCAGTAAGTCCGGGACAGACCTCTCCTACGAGCAGTACTTC.

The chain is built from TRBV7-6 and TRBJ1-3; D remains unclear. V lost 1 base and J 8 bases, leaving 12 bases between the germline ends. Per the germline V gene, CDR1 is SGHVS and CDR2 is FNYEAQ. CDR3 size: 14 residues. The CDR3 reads CASSLVGSGDTIYF. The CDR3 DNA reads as TGTGCCAGCAGCTTAGTCGGCTCCGGAGACACCATATATTTT.

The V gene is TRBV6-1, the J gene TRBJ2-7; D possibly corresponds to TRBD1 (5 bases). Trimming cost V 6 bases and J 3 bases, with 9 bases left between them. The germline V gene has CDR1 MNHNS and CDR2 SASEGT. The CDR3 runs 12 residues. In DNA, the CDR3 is TGTGCCAGCAGCAGGGTTTACTACGAGCAGTACTTC. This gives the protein CASSRVYYEQYF.

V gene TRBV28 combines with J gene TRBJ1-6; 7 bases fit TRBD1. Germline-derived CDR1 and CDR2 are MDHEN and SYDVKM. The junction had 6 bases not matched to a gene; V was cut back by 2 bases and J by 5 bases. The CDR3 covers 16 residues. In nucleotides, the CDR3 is TGTGCCAGCAGTTTAGGCGGGGACAGAGATAATTCACCCCTCCACTTT. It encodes CASSLGGDRDNSPLHF.

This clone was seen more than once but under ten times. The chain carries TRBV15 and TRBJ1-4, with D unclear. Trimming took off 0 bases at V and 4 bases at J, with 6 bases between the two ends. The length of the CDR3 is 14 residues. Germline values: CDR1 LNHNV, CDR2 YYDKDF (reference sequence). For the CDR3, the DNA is TGTGCCACCAGCAGAGATTTCCGTAATGAAAAACTGTTTTTT. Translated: CATSRDFRNEKLFF.

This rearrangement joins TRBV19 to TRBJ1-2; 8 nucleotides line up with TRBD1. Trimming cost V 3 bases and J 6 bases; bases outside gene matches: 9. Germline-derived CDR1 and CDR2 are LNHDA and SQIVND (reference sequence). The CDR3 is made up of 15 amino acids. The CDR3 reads CASSIQGAADHGYTF. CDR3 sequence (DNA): TGTGCCAGTAGTATCCAGGGGGCGGCGGATCATGGCTACACCTTC.

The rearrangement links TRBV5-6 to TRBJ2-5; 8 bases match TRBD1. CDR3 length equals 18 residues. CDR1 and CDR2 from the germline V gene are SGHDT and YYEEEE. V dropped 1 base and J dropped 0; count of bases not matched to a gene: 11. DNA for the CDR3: TGTGCCAGCAGCTTGAATCCTTGGGACAGGCCTAACCAAGAGACCCAGTACTTC. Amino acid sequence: CASSLNPWDRPNQETQYF.

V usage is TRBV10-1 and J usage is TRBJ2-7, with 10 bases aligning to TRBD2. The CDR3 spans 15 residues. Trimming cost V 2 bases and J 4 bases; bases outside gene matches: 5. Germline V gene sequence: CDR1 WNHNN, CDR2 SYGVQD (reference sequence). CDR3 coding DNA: TGCGCCAGCAGTGAGACGGGACTAGCGACGTACGAGCAGTACTTC. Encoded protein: CASSETGLATYEQYF.

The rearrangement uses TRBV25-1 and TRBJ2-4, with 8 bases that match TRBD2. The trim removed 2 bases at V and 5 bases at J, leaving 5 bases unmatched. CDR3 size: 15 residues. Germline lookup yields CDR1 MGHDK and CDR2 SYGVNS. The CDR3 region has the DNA TGTGCCAGCAGTGAAGCGGGGGGCGCGGAAAACATTCAGTACTTC. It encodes CASSEAGGAENIQYF.

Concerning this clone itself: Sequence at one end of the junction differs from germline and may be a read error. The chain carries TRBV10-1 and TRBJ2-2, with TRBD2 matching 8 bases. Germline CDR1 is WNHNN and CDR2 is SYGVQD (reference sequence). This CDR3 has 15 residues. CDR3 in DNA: TGCGCCAGCAGCCCACTAGCGGCCAACAACGGGGAGCTGTTTTTT. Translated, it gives CASSPLAANNGELFF.

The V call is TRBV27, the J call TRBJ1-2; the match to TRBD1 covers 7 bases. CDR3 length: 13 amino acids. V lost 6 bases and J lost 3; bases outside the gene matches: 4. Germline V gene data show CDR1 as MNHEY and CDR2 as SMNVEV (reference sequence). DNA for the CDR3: TGTGCCAGCAGCTCAGGGGGAGACTATGGCTACACCTTC. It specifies CASSSGGDYGYTF.

The CDR3: CASSLLAAGYGYTF. The CDR3 region has the DNA TGTGCCAGCAGTTTATTGGCTGCGGGTTATGGCTACACCTTC. The chain is built from TRBV28 and TRBJ1-2, with no clear D. This CDR3 spans 14 amino acids. Between the trimmed V and J ends, which lost 1 base and 5 bases, there was a span of 11 bases. CDR1 and CDR2 from the germline V gene are MDHEN and SYDVKM.

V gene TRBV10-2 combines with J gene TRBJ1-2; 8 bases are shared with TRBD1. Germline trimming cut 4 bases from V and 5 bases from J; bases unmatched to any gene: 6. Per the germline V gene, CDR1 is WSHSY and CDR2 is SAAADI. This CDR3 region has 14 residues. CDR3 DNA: TGCGCCAGCAGTGTACAGGGGGAGGAATATGGCTACACCTTC. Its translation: CASSVQGEEYGYTF.

The CDR3 sequence: CSVGQGGQETQYF. CDR3 DNA sequence: TGCAGCGTTGGACAGGGGGGACAAGAGACCCAGTACTTC. J is TRBJ2-5 and V is TRBV29-1; TRBD1 agrees at 9 bases. The CDR3 length is 13 residues. Germline assignment: CDR1 SQVTM and CDR2 ANQGSEA. V lost 4 bases, J lost 2 bases, and 2 bases stayed unmatched.

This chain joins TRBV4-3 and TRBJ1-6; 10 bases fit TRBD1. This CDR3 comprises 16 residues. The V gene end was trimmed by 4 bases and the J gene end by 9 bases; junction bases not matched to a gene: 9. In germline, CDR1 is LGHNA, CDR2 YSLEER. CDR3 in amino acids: CASSPLRDRGVSPLHF. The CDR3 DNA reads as TGCGCCAGCAGCCCATTGCGGGACAGGGGCGTTTCACCCCTCCACTTT.

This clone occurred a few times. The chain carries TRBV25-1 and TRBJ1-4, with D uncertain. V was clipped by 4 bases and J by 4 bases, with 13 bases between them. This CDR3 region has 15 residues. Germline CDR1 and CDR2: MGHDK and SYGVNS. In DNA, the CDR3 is TGTGCCAGCAGTGGCCTAGGAAAGGTTAATGAAAAACTGTTTTTT. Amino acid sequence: CASSGLGKVNEKLFF. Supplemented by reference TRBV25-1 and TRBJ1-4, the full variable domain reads EADIYQTPRYLVIGTGKKITLECSQTMGHDKMYWYQQDPGMELHLIHYSYGVNSTEKGDLSSESTVSRIRTEHFPLTLESARPSHTSQYLCASSGLGKVNEKLFFGSGTQLSVL.

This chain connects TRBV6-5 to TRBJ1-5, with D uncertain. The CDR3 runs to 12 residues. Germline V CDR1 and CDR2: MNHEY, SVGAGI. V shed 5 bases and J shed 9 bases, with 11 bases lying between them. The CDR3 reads CASSLGEGPQHF. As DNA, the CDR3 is TGTGCCAGCAGTCTCGGCGAGGGGCCCCAGCATTTT.

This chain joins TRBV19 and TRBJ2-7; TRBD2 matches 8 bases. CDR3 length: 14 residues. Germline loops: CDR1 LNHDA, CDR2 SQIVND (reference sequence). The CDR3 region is CATTASGRTYEQYF. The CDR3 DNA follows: TGTGCAACCACGGCCAGCGGGAGAACGTACGAGCAGTACTTC. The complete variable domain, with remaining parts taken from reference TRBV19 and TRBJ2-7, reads DGGITQSPKYLFRKEGQNVTLSCEQNLNHDAMYWYRQDPGQGLRLIYYSQIVNDFQKGDIAEGYSVSREKKESFPLTVTSAQKNPTAFYLCATTASGRTYEQYFGPGTRLTVT.

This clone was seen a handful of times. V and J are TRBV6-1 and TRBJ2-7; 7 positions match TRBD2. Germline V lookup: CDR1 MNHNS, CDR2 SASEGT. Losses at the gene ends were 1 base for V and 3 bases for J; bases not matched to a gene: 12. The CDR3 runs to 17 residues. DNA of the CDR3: TGTGCCAGCAGTGAAGGGGGAGGGAGGGGCTCCGACTACGAGCAGTACTTC. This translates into CASSEGGGRGSDYEQYF.

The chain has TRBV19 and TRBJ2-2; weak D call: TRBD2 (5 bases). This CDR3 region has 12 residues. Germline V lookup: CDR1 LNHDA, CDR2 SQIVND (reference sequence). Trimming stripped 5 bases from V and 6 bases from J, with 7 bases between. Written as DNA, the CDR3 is TGTGCCAGTAGTCTAGCCGCCGGGGAGCTGTTTTTT. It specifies CASSLAAGELFF.

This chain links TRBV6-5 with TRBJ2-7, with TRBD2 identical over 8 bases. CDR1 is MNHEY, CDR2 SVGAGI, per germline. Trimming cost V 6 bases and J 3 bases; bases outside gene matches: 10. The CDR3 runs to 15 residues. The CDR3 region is CASSGRGGQFYEQYF. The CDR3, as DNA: TGTGCCAGCAGCGGGAGGGGCGGGCAGTTCTACGAGCAGTACTTC.

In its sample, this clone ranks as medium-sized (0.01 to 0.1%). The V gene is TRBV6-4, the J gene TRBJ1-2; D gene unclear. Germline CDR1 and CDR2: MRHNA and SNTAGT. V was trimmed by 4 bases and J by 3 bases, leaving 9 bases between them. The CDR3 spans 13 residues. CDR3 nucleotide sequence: TGTGCCAGCAGTGCCAATCATGACTATGGCTACACCTTC. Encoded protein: CASSANHDYGYTF.